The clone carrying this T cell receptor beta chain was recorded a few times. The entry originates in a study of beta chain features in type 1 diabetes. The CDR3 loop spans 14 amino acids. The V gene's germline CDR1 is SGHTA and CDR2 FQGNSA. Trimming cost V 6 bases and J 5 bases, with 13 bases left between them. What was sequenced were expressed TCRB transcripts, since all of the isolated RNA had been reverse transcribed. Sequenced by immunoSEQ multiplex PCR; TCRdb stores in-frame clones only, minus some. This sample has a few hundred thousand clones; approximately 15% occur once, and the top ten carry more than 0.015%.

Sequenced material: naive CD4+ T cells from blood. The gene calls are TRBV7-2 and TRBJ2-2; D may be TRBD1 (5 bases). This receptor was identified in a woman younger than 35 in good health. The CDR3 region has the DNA TGTGCCAGCAGATTGACGACAGAAACCGGGGAGCTGTTTTTT. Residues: CASRLTTETGELFF.